These 7 T cell receptor beta chains originate from one sample sequenced in a study of T cells after yellow fever vaccination. TCRdb reanalysed the 5' RACE reads using MiXCR and keeps one entry per CDR3 protein. The repertoire holds about 310,000 distinct CDR3 sequences, with around 3.9% as singletons. The source was PBMCs, collected on the day of the yellow fever booster vaccination. The receptor source for this set is a young man who received the YFV17D yellow fever vaccine.

This clonotype has at least ten counts. The genes are TRBV5-1 and TRBJ2-5; 9 positions match TRBD2. Germline CDR1 is SGHRS and CDR2 is YFSETQ. The CDR3 runs 13 residues. After removal of 4 bases from V and 3 bases from J, the junction contained 1 base not matched to a gene. The chain's CDR3 is CASSPSGEETQYF. The CDR3 DNA is TGCGCCAGCAGCCCTAGCGGGGAAGAGACCCAGTACTTC.

This clonotype was seen a handful of times. The chain uses TRBV2 and TRBJ1-1; D remains unclear. V gave up 6 bases and J gave up 0 bases, with 11 bases separating them. Germline values: CDR1 SNHLY, CDR2 FYNNEI. This CDR3 spans 14 amino acids. CDR3 loop: CASRAGRMNTEAFF. Here the CDR3 DNA reads TGTGCCAGCAGGGCGGGCCGCATGAACACTGAAGCTTTCTTT.

This clonotype was detected many times. The rearrangement joins TRBV25-1 to TRBJ2-1; 9 bases line up with TRBD2. CDR1 MGHDK and CDR2 SYGVNS come from the germline V gene. The CDR3 sequence is 17 residues long. Trimming cost V 5 bases and J 6 bases; bases outside gene matches: 14. The CDR3 loop reads CASSKGWELAGPNEQFF. CDR3 in DNA: TGTGCCAGCAGTAAAGGGTGGGAGCTAGCGGGGCCCAATGAGCAGTTCTTC.

This clonotype has just a few counts. The genes are TRBV7-2 and TRBJ2-7, with D perhaps TRBD1 (5 bases). V was trimmed by 0 bases and J by 0 bases, leaving 15 bases between them. This CDR3 contains 17 residues. Per the germline V gene, CDR1 is SGHTA and CDR2 is FQGNSA. The CDR3 loop reads CASSLARQFTSSYEQYF. The CDR3 DNA is TGTGCCAGCAGCTTAGCGCGACAGTTTACGAGCTCCTACGAGCAGTACTTC.

This clonotype was picked up many times. The chain links TRBV5-1 to TRBJ2-5; no firm D call. Trimming removed 1 base from V and 3 bases from J, with 16 bases in between. Germline V gives CDR1 SGHRS, CDR2 YFSETQ. This CDR3 is built from 16 residues. CDR3 DNA: TGCGCCAGCAGCTTGCTGCCCCTTGGGCAGAAAGAGACCCAGTACTTC. Its protein product is CASSLLPLGQKETQYF.

Only a few counts were recorded for this clonotype. The chain joins TRBV2 to TRBJ2-2; maybe TRBD2 (6 bases). Germline V gene sequence: CDR1 SNHLY, CDR2 FYNNEI. V was pared by 5 bases and J by 0 bases, with 10 bases between. CDR3 size: 15 residues. The CDR3 is CASSLGLTNTGELFF. Written as DNA, the CDR3 is TGTGCCAGCAGTTTGGGACTTACGAACACCGGGGAGCTGTTTTTT. Variable domain in full (rest from reference TRBV2 and TRBJ2-2): EPEVTQTPSHQVTQMGQEVILRCVPISNHLYFYWYRQILGQKVEFLVSFYNNEISEKSEIFDDQFSVERPDGSNFTLKIRSTKLEDSAMYFCASSLGLTNTGELFFGEGSRLTVL.

This clonotype occurred a few times. The chain couples TRBV20-1 to TRBJ2-1, with D unresolved. Germline V gene data show CDR1 as DFQATT and CDR2 as SNEGSKA (reference sequence). V lost 3 bases, J lost 5 bases, and 11 bases lay in between. The CDR3 extends over 13 amino acids. The CDR3 loop reads CSASVDGDNEQFF. DNA for the CDR3: TGCAGTGCTAGCGTGGACGGAGACAATGAGCAGTTCTTC.